Shown below are 12 T cell receptor beta chains from a single sample sequenced in a study of a mutant IDH1 vaccine in newly diagnosed glioma (dated by TCRdb to the early 2020s). The time point label on this specimen signifies: week 35, safety follow-up. Each vaccine dose was 300 ug of a 20-mer mutant IDH1 peptide in Montanide, given subcutaneously with topical imiquimod. The antigens these receptors bind are not known. Libraries came from the immunoSEQ multiplex PCR assay. TCRdb mirrors the immuneACCESS table, restricted to in-frame sequences. Some clones are absent from its copies; in checked studies, under half trace to an unresolved V gene, and the reason for the others is unknown. The table for this sample lists some 30,000 clones; around three quarters of them were counted only once. The ten top clones hold approximately 8.5% of the sample. Here the sequenced sample was PBMCs, taken from a glioma patient whose treatment included an IDH1 peptide vaccine. Receptor source: a woman in her twenties or thirties with glioma. Some clones in this sample may be carry-over from other donors' samples.

This sequence joins TRBV5-6 and TRBJ2-7; 9 positions match TRBD2. This CDR3 is 15 amino acids long. CDR1 is SGHDT, CDR2 YYEEEE, per germline. V shed 4 bases, J shed 2 bases, and the junction held 7 bases outside the gene matches. CDR3 sequence reads: CASSRGLASAYEQYF. The CDR3 region has the DNA TGTGCCAGCAGCAGGGGACTAGCCTCCGCCTACGAGCAGTACTTC.

The CDR3 nucleotides read TGTGCCAGCAGCCCCTCTGTGGCCACCCCGAACACTGAAGCTTTCTTT. The encoded protein is CASSPSVATPNTEAFF. J is TRBJ1-1 and V is TRBV11-3; D unresolved. In germline, CDR1 is SGHNT, CDR2 YENEEA. This CDR3 has 16 residues. V gave up 5 bases and J gave up 1 base, with 17 bases separating them.

The rearrangement uses TRBV10-3 and TRBJ1-5; D is unresolved. The CDR3 runs to 15 residues. Germline values: CDR1 ENHRY, CDR2 SYGVKD. V was cut by 11 bases and J by 3 bases, with 20 bases left in between. The CDR3 nucleotides are TGTGCCGGTCCCCTAATTGGACCCGTCAATCAGCCCCAGCATTTT. It encodes CAGPLIGPVNQPQHF.

The chain links TRBV5-1 to TRBJ2-1; 8 nucleotides match TRBD2. The CDR3 covers 18 residues. The germline V gene encodes CDR1 SGHRS and CDR2 YFSETQ. Unmatched junction bases numbered 17, after V lost 3 bases and J lost 6 bases. The CDR3 protein is CASSSRGQRGLKSNEQFF. The DNA for the CDR3 is TGCGCCAGCAGCTCCCGGGGGCAGCGGGGGCTTAAAAGCAATGAGCAGTTCTTC. Combining the CDR3 with reference TRBV5-1 and TRBJ2-1 gives the whole variable domain KAGVTQTPRYLIKTRGQQVTLSCSPISGHRSVSWYQQTPGQGLQFLFEYFSETQRNKGNFPGRFSGRQFSNSRSEMNVSTLELGDSALYLCASSSRGQRGLKSNEQFFGPGTRLTVL.

The count of this clone is one. This sequence joins TRBV7-9 and TRBJ1-5; D not certain. Deletions cut 2 bases from V and 0 bases from J, with 11 bases between. CDR3 length: 16 residues. In germline, CDR1 is SEHNR, CDR2 FQNEAQ (reference sequence). In DNA form, the CDR3 reads TGTGCCAGCAGCTTATTGGGTTCGGATAGCAATCAGCCCCAGCATTTT. Translated, it gives CASSLLGSDSNQPQHF.

The chain employs TRBV11-3 and TRBJ1-2, with 12 bases that match TRBD1. The CDR3 contains 17 residues. In germline, CDR1 is SGHNT, CDR2 YENEEA. Germline trimming cut 5 bases from V and 4 bases from J; bases unmatched to any gene: 11. CDR3 coding DNA: TGTGCCAGCAGCACGGGACAGGGGGCTTTAGGAAGCTATGGCTACACCTTC. It is translated as CASSTGQGALGSYGYTF. The full variable domain, completed using reference TRBV11-3 and TRBJ1-2, is EAGVVQSPRYKIIEKKQPVAFWCNPISGHNTLYWYLQNLGQGPELLIRYENEEAVDDSQLPKDRFSAERLKGVDSTLKIQPAELGDSAVYLCASSTGQGALGSYGYTFGSGTRLTVV.

V is TRBV11-2 and J is TRBJ2-7; D remains unclear. CDR1 and CDR2 from the germline V gene are SGHAT and FQNNGV. This CDR3 is built from 14 residues. Trimming removed 0 bases at V and 1 base at J, with 7 bases between. The CDR3 loop reads CASSLDNGSYEQYF. DNA for the CDR3: TGTGCCAGCAGCTTAGATAATGGATCCTACGAGCAGTACTTC.

This clone was seen more than once but under ten times. This chain links TRBV19 with TRBJ1-5, with D possibly matching TRBD1 (6 bases). The CDR3 is made up of 16 amino acids. V dropped 6 bases and J dropped 0 bases, with 15 bases sitting between them. Germline values: CDR1 LNHDA, CDR2 SQIVND (reference sequence). The CDR3 region is CASRWGGALSNQPQHF. CDR3 in DNA: TGTGCCAGTAGATGGGGGGGGGCCCTTAGCAATCAGCCCCAGCATTTT.

This chain connects TRBV15 to TRBJ2-3; 7 nucleotides align to TRBD2. Germline trimming cut 1 base from V and 6 bases from J; bases unmatched to any gene: 7. The CDR3 has 15 amino acids. Germline V gives CDR1 LNHNV, CDR2 YYDKDF (reference sequence). CDR3 bases: TGTGCCACCAGCAGAGGAGGGCTAGCGGTCGATACGCAGTATTTT. Translated: CATSRGGLAVDTQYF.

This chain joins TRBV9 and TRBJ2-1; a possible D gene is TRBD1 (6 bases). With 0 bases removed from V and 1 base from J, the gap between germline ends came to 8 bases. This CDR3 comprises 15 residues. In germline, CDR1 is SGDLS, CDR2 YYNGEE. In DNA form, the CDR3 reads TGTGCCAGCAGCGTAGTGGGGGCTTCCTACAATGAGCAGTTCTTC. It codes for CASSVVGASYNEQFF.

This chain uses TRBV2 with TRBJ2-2; no firm D call. The CDR3 loop spans 12 amino acids. V was trimmed by 8 bases and J by 5 bases, leaving 9 bases between them. Germline assignment: CDR1 SNHLY and CDR2 FYNNEI. The CDR3 loop is CASQHVTGELFF. Written as DNA, the CDR3 is TGTGCCAGCCAACACGTAACCGGGGAGCTGTTTTTT.

The chain joins TRBV6-5 to TRBJ2-1; tentative D call: TRBD1 (6 bases). The CDR3 spans 15 residues. Trimming shortened V by 0 bases and J by 3 bases, and 9 bases separated the two germline ends. Germline CDR1 is MNHEY and CDR2 is SVGAGI. This chain's CDR3 is CASSYSGRGYNEQFF. The CDR3 DNA is TGTGCCAGCAGTTACTCCGGCAGGGGCTACAATGAGCAGTTCTTC.